This passage covers 20 T cell receptor beta chains from one sample sequenced in a study of Ad26.COV2.S vaccination and SARS-CoV-2 variants. TCRdb's copy holds only in-frame clones and misses some; the assay was immunoSEQ multiplex PCR. The data show 300,000 to 400,000 clones, over 75% seen once. Treatment reported: roughly 18 received Ad26.COV2.S at low or high dose, single or two shots; 5 received placebo; per-sample allocation not given. The samples were gathered on day 63 after the first injection of vaccine or placebo. The starting material was peripheral blood, obtained in a trial of Ad26.COV2.S vaccine versus placebo. All receptors come from a person aged 18-65 years who received the Ad26.COV2.S COVID-19 vaccine or a placebo.

A remark on this clone: The junction shows a germline mismatch at one end, possibly a read error. The rearrangement links TRBV7-7 to TRBJ2-2, with 8 bases lining up with TRBD2. CDR3 length equals 15 residues. Germline V gene sequence: CDR1 SSHAT, CDR2 FNYEAQ (reference sequence). CDR3 nucleotide sequence: TGTGCTAGCAGCTTAGAGGCGGGGGGAAGCGGGGAGCTGTTTTTT. It is translated as CASSLEAGGSGELFF.

This clone came up many times. This sample also contains other DNA sequences that code for the same CDR3. V and J are TRBV6-4 and TRBJ2-3; 8 nucleotides align to TRBD2. The CDR3 consists of 15 residues. Losses at the gene ends were 0 bases for V and 1 base for J; bases not matched to a gene: 0. From germline, CDR1 is MRHNA and CDR2 SNTAGT. The CDR3: CASSDSSGGTDTQYF. The CDR3 nucleotides are TGTGCCAGCAGTGACTCTAGCGGGGGCACAGATACGCAGTATTTT.

J is TRBJ2-2 and V is TRBV3-1 (or the pseudogene TRBV3-2); no firm D call. The V and J ends lost 1 base and 1 base respectively, with 7 bases between them. This CDR3 contains 15 residues. Germline CDR1 is LGHDT and CDR2 is YNNKEL (reference sequence). CDR3 sequence (DNA): TGTGCCAGCAGCCAAGTGGCCTTGAACACCGGGGAGCTGTTTTTT. Protein: CASSQVALNTGELFF.

The rearrangement joins TRBV7-3 to TRBJ2-7; D is ambiguous. V shed 2 bases and J shed 1 base, with 9 bases lying between them. The CDR3 runs 14 residues. Germline CDR1 SGHTA, CDR2 FQGTGA. The CDR3 bases are TGTGCCAGCAGCTTATTCCCTTATTCCTACGAGCAGTACTTC. Protein product: CASSLFPYSYEQYF.

This chain joins TRBV11-2 and TRBJ2-7, with 8 nucleotides matching TRBD2. The length of the CDR3 is 17 residues. Germline V gene data show CDR1 as SGHAT and CDR2 as FQNNGV. The J segment lost 4 bases and the V segment lost 2 bases, leaving 13 bases of the junction unmatched. The CDR3 DNA is TGTGCCAGCAGCTTACGGCGGGGGGCCACCGGAACTTACGAGCAGTACTTC. Its protein is CASSLRRGATGTYEQYF.

The rearrangement links TRBV5-1 to TRBJ2-1, with unresolved D. V was cut by 8 bases and J by 6 bases, with 9 bases left in between. Germline V gene sequence: CDR1 SGHRS, CDR2 YFSETQ. CDR3 length: 11 residues. The CDR3: CASALANEQFF. In DNA form, the CDR3 reads TGCGCCAGTGCCTTGGCCAATGAGCAGTTCTTC. The variable domain in full, with the rest retrieved from reference TRBV5-1 and TRBJ2-1, is KAGVTQTPRYLIKTRGQQVTLSCSPISGHRSVSWYQQTPGQGLQFLFEYFSETQRNKGNFPGRFSGRQFSNSRSEMNVSTLELGDSALYLCASALANEQFFGPGTRLTVL.

V is TRBV19 and J is TRBJ2-7, with 9 bases aligning to TRBD1. The CDR3 loop spans 15 amino acids. The trim removed 3 bases at V and 3 bases at J, leaving 6 bases unmatched. Germline CDR1 and CDR2: LNHDA and SQIVND (reference sequence). The CDR3 region is CASSMTGTGLYEQYF. In DNA form, the CDR3 reads TGTGCCAGTAGTATGACTGGGACAGGGCTCTACGAGCAGTACTTC.

The chain joins TRBV27 to TRBJ2-3; possibly TRBD1 for D (5 bases). The V and J ends lost 3 bases and 2 bases respectively, with 12 bases between them. This CDR3 is 15 amino acids long. The germline V gene encodes CDR1 MNHEY and CDR2 SMNVEV (reference sequence). CDR3 sequence: CASSFTGPTTDTQYF. In DNA form, the CDR3 reads TGTGCCAGCAGTTTTACAGGTCCGACCACAGATACGCAGTATTTT.

A remark on this clone: In the same sample, other DNA sequences code for this CDR3. V and J are TRBV30 and TRBJ1-2; no firm D call. CDR1 GTSNPN and CDR2 SVGIG come from the germline V gene (reference sequence). The ends were cut back, 0 bases at V and 3 bases at J, with 5 bases in the middle. The CDR3 extends over 12 amino acids. The DNA of the CDR3 is TGTGCCTGGAGTGTTGGGGACTATGGCTACACCTTC. As protein: CAWSVGDYGYTF.

In the case of this clone: The same CDR3 also results from other DNA sequences found in this sample. J is TRBJ1-1 and V is TRBV7-6; D is unclear. CDR3 length: 13 residues. With 0 bases removed from V and 1 base from J, the gap between germline ends came to 3 bases. CDR1 is SGHVS, CDR2 FNYEAQ, per germline. The CDR3 sequence: CASSLAENTEAFF. The CDR3, as DNA: TGTGCCAGCAGCTTAGCGGAGAACACTGAAGCTTTCTTT.

The chain combines TRBV25-1 with TRBJ1-3; D is undetermined. Trimming removed 8 bases from V and 4 bases from J, with 6 bases in between. CDR3 size: 11 residues. Germline V gene sequence: CDR1 MGHDK, CDR2 SYGVNS. CDR3 residues: CASHQGNTIYF. In nucleotides, the CDR3 is TGTGCCAGCCATCAGGGAAACACCATATATTTT.

The chain is built from TRBV7-9 and TRBJ1-2, with 9 bases that match TRBD1. With V trimmed by 2 bases and J by 4 bases, 5 bases remained unmatched. The CDR3 sequence is 15 residues long. Germline loops: CDR1 SEHNR, CDR2 FQNEAQ (reference sequence). CDR3 in amino acids: CASSLPSDRGYGYTF. The CDR3 DNA sequence: TGTGCCAGCAGCTTACCCTCGGACAGGGGCTATGGCTACACCTTC. The whole variable domain, filled in from reference TRBV7-9 and TRBJ1-2, reads DTGVSQNPRHKITKRGQNVTFRCDPISEHNRLYWYRQTLGQGPEFLTYFQNEAQLEKSRLLSDRFSAERPKGSFSTLEIQRTEQGDSAMYLCASSLPSDRGYGYTFGSGTRLTVV.

The J gene is TRBJ2-2, the V gene TRBV11-3; tentatively, D is TRBD1 or TRBD2 (5 bases each). The CDR3 extends over 14 amino acids. In germline, CDR1 is SGHNT, CDR2 YENEEA. The V end was cut by 5 bases, the J end by 7 bases, with 14 bases between. The CDR3 spells CASSPGTVDGELFF. The CDR3 nucleotides read TGTGCCAGCAGCCCCGGGACGGTTGACGGGGAGCTGTTTTTT. The full variable domain, with the rest looked up from reference TRBV11-3 and TRBJ2-2, is EAGVVQSPRYKIIEKKQPVAFWCNPISGHNTLYWYLQNLGQGPELLIRYENEEAVDDSQLPKDRFSAERLKGVDSTLKIQPAELGDSAVYLCASSPGTVDGELFFGEGSRLTVL.

V is TRBV4-2 and J is TRBJ2-7; maybe TRBD1 (6 bases). The germline V and J ends were trimmed by 0 bases and 2 bases, with 11 bases remaining between them. Germline CDR1 is LGHNA and CDR2 is YNFKEQ. This CDR3 is 15 amino acids long. CDR3 coding DNA: TGTGCCAGCAGCCAAGATACAGGGTCAACCTACGAGCAGTACTTC. Translated, it gives CASSQDTGSTYEQYF.

The chain recombines TRBV7-2 with TRBJ1-1; 8 positions match TRBD1. CDR1 is SGHTA and CDR2 is FQGNSA in the germline V gene. V dropped 5 bases and J dropped 5; count of bases not matched to a gene: 7. The CDR3 loop spans 14 amino acids. CDR3 amino acids: CASSQAGGDTEAFF. CDR3 DNA sequence: TGTGCCAGCAGCCAAGCAGGGGGCGATACTGAAGCTTTCTTT.

The chain couples TRBV5-8 to TRBJ2-1; weak D call: TRBD2 (6 bases). This CDR3 comprises 16 residues. Germline CDR1 is SGHTS and CDR2 is YDEGEE. Trimming removed 4 bases from V and 3 bases from J, with 17 bases in between. CDR3 nucleotide sequence: TGTGCCAGCAGCCCCCAACGAGCGGGTCACTACAATGAGCAGTTCTTC. The encoded protein is CASSPQRAGHYNEQFF.

The rearrangement joins TRBV5-1 to TRBJ2-7; D tentatively reads TRBD1 or TRBD2 (5 bases each). Germline CDR1 is SGHRS and CDR2 is YFSETQ. The CDR3 extends over 13 amino acids. V was clipped by 7 bases and J by 2 bases, with 13 bases between them. In nucleotides, the CDR3 is TGCGCCAGCGGAGAGGGGTCAACCTACGAGCAGTACTTC. It translates to CASGEGSTYEQYF.

The chain employs TRBV5-1 and TRBJ2-7; no reliable D call. The CDR3 has 15 residues. CDR1 and CDR2 from the germline V gene are SGHRS and YFSETQ. Trimming left V 1 base short and J 0 bases short, with 11 bases between. CDR3 region: CASSLSGLSSYEQYF. The DNA of the CDR3 is TGCGCCAGCAGCTTGTCCGGGTTATCCTCCTACGAGCAGTACTTC.

The V call is TRBV12-5, the J call TRBJ1-6, with a weak D call TRBD1 (6 bases). CDR1 is LGHNT, CDR2 FRNRAP, per germline. The CDR3 has 15 residues. V dropped 0 bases and J dropped 14 bases, with 17 bases sitting between them. CDR3 residues: CASGLVQGGHDTLHF. The CDR3 DNA reads TGTGCTAGTGGTTTGGTACAGGGCGGCCACGACACCCTCCACTTT.

This clone was counted ten times or more. CDR3: CASSQGLAGLLEETQYF. CDR3 DNA: TGTGCCAGCAGCCAAGGTTTGGCAGGGTTATTGGAAGAGACCCAGTACTTC. The chain uses TRBV14 and TRBJ2-5, with D perhaps matching TRBD1 (5 bases). The CDR3 is 17 residues long. Germline V gene lookup returns CDR1 SGHDN and CDR2 FVKESK. The ends were cut back, 1 base at V and 3 bases at J, with 18 bases in the middle.